What follows are 27 T cell receptor beta chains derived from one specimen sequenced in a study of blood T cell repertoires in COVID-19 (TCRdb year 2020). The library was generated by the immunoSEQ multiplex PCR assay. TCRdb stores this immuneACCESS table with in-frame sequences only. Part of the clones is absent; in the studies checked, under half of the shortfall reflects unresolved V genes, and no reason is known for the rest. Counted in this sample were roughly 160,000 clones; over 75% of them appeared once. About 6% of the sample is held by the ten biggest clonotypes. The sample consisted of PBMCs or T cells enriched from blood (not recorded which). The receptor source for this set is a woman in her 40s with acute COVID-19.

The chain uses TRBV12-5 and TRBJ2-1; 12 bases map to TRBD2. With V trimmed by 4 bases and J by 0 bases, 19 bases remained unmatched. Per germline, CDR1 LGHNT and CDR2 FRNRAP. The CDR3 extends over 22 amino acids. CDR3 sequence reads: CASGSPSDDLAGGPGSYNEQFF. The DNA of the CDR3 is TGTGCTAGTGGTTCACCCTCTGATGACCTAGCGGGAGGGCCTGGCTCCTACAATGAGCAGTTCTTC.

V usage is TRBV2 and J usage is TRBJ1-2, with TRBD1 identical over 8 bases. J lost 2 bases, V lost 3 bases, and 11 bases had no gene match. Germline CDR1 SNHLY, CDR2 FYNNEI. The CDR3 contains 17 residues. This CDR3 reads CASSDALTRGQNYGYTF. The CDR3 DNA is TGTGCCAGCAGTGATGCCCTCACCAGGGGGCAGAACTATGGCTACACCTTC. The whole variable domain, remainder taken from reference TRBV2 and TRBJ1-2, is EPEVTQTPSHQVTQMGQEVILRCVPISNHLYFYWYRQILGQKVEFLVSFYNNEISEKSEIFDDQFSVERPDGSNFTLKIRSTKLEDSAMYFCASSDALTRGQNYGYTFGSGTRLTVV.

This clone was seen once. J is TRBJ1-2 and V is TRBV19; TRBD1 aligns across 8 bases. Germline CDR1 and CDR2: LNHDA and SQIVND (reference sequence). Trimming took 6 bases from V and 6 from J; bases not matched to a gene: 6. This CDR3 contains 13 residues. CDR3 in amino acids: CASRLTGEDGYTF. CDR3 in DNA: TGTGCCAGTAGGTTGACAGGGGAAGATGGCTACACCTTC.

The chain employs TRBV9 and TRBJ1-1; weak D call: TRBD1 (5 bases). Germline V gene sequence: CDR1 SGDLS, CDR2 YYNGEE. V lost 0 bases, J lost 0 bases, and 9 bases lay in between. The CDR3 totals 15 residues. This CDR3 reads CASSVEGIMNTEAFF. CDR3 DNA: TGTGCCAGCAGCGTAGAGGGGATCATGAACACTGAAGCTTTCTTT.

The CDR3 loop is CASSLLLNPNEQFF. The CDR3, as DNA: TGTGCCAGCAGTTTATTACTTAATCCCAATGAGCAGTTCTTC. The rearrangement links TRBV27 to TRBJ2-1; no firm D call. Germline CDR1 and CDR2: MNHEY and SMNVEV (reference sequence). There are 14 residues in the CDR3. Deletions cut 1 base from V and 6 bases from J, with 10 bases between.

CDR3 residues: CASSIGTDQPQHF. CDR3 nucleotide sequence: TGTGCCAGTAGTATCGGAACAGATCAGCCCCAGCATTTT. The chain couples TRBV19 to TRBJ1-5; D gene unclear. This CDR3 comprises 13 residues. Germline CDR1 and CDR2: LNHDA and SQIVND (reference sequence). V was pared by 3 bases and J by 5 bases, with 8 bases between.

V and J are TRBV19 and TRBJ1-2; D is unresolved. The CDR3 sequence is 13 residues long. Germline lookup yields CDR1 LNHDA and CDR2 SQIVND (reference sequence). Between the trimmed V and J ends, which lost 5 bases and 2 bases, there was a span of 9 bases. CDR3 loop: CASSPPVNYGYTF. DNA for the CDR3: TGTGCCAGTAGTCCACCGGTGAACTATGGCTACACCTTC. The full variable domain, completed using reference TRBV19 and TRBJ1-2, is DGGITQSPKYLFRKEGQNVTLSCEQNLNHDAMYWYRQDPGQGLRLIYYSQIVNDFQKGDIAEGYSVSREKKESFPLTVTSAQKNPTAFYLCASSPPVNYGYTFGSGTRLTVV.

The chain has TRBV4-1 and TRBJ2-7; D is perhaps TRBD1 (6 bases). V shed 1 base and J shed 7 bases, with 17 bases lying between them. The CDR3 length is 15 residues. Germline CDR1 is MGHRA and CDR2 is YSYEKL. CDR3 sequence reads: CASSQGDRDTLEQYF. The CDR3 DNA follows: TGCGCCAGCAGCCAAGGGGATAGGGACACCCTGGAGCAGTACTTC.

V and J are TRBV5-1 and TRBJ2-5; the match to TRBD1 covers 9 bases. CDR3 length equals 15 residues. The germline CDR1 and CDR2 sequences are SGHRS and YFSETQ. V was pared by 0 bases and J by 5 bases, with 5 bases of the junction left unmatched. The CDR3 coding sequence is TGCGCCAGCAGCTTGGACAGGGGGCCGGGGGAGACCCAGTACTTC. Its protein is CASSLDRGPGETQYF.

This clone was found once. V usage is TRBV7-9 and J usage is TRBJ1-2; 8 positions agree with TRBD1. Germline CDR1 and CDR2: SEHNR and FQNEAQ (reference sequence). The junction had 4 bases not matched to a gene; V was cut back by 5 bases and J by 8 bases. The CDR3 has 12 amino acids. CDR3 sequence (DNA): TGTGCCAGCAGCGACAGGGGTGGCGGCTACACCTTC. Translated, it gives CASSDRGGGYTF.

J is TRBJ1-5 and V is TRBV3-1 (or the pseudogene TRBV3-2), with D possibly TRBD1 on 5 matching bases. Looked up from germline, CDR1 is LGHDT and CDR2 is YNNKEL (reference sequence). CDR3 length equals 13 residues. The ends were cut back, 4 bases at V and 7 bases at J, with 11 bases in the middle. The CDR3 reads CASSRDREQPQHF. Written as DNA, the CDR3 is TGTGCCAGCAGCCGCGACAGAGAACAGCCCCAGCATTTT.

The V gene is TRBV19, the J gene TRBJ1-4; D is unclear. CDR1 is LNHDA, CDR2 SQIVND, per germline (reference sequence). This CDR3 is built from 14 residues. V shed 7 bases and J shed 0 bases, with 9 bases lying between them. The CDR3 nucleotides are TGTGCCAGTACCCTCGGGGCAACTAATGAAAAACTGTTTTTT. Translating gives CASTLGATNEKLFF.

This clone was detected only once. The chain has TRBV4-1 and TRBJ2-1; the D gene is possibly TRBD2 (6 bases). The CDR3 extends over 17 amino acids. With 3 bases removed from V and 7 bases from J, the gap between germline ends came to 22 bases. Germline assignment: CDR1 MGHRA and CDR2 YSYEKL. DNA for the CDR3: TGCGCCAGCAGCCACTTCGTGGGGGGTTTAAGATCGAATGAGCAGTTCTTC. This encodes CASSHFVGGLRSNEQFF.

For the CDR3, the DNA is TGTGCCACCAGCGCATCCGGGATTGGGGCTGGAAACACCATATATTTT. Translated, it gives CATSASGIGAGNTIYF. The chain has TRBV15 and TRBJ1-3, with D unresolved. This CDR3 is 16 amino acids long. The V end was cut by 5 bases, the J end by 2 bases, with 16 bases between. Looked up from germline, CDR1 is LNHNV and CDR2 is YYDKDF (reference sequence).

This chain joins TRBV5-1 and TRBJ2-3; D is perhaps TRBD2 (5 bases). Trimming took 6 bases from V and 0 from J, leaving 11 bases between them. This CDR3 comprises 14 residues. CDR1 and CDR2 (germline): SGHRS, YFSETQ. CDR3 bases: TGCGCCAGCAACCCCCGGACTAGCACAGATACGCAGTATTTT. It is translated as CASNPRTSTDTQYF.

The V call is TRBV27, the J call TRBJ2-1; D is ambiguous. Germline V gives CDR1 MNHEY, CDR2 SMNVEV (reference sequence). Trimming removed 6 bases from V and 6 bases from J, with 18 bases in between. The CDR3 runs 15 residues. The CDR3 DNA reads as TGTGCCAGCAGCCAGGCTGGGCTGGGTTCCAATGAGCAGTTCTTC. This codes for CASSQAGLGSNEQFF.

This clone was detected once. The gene calls are TRBV6-5 and TRBJ1-1; TRBD1 agrees at 7 bases. This CDR3 has 15 amino acids. V lost 7 bases, J lost 2 bases, and 10 bases stayed unmatched. CDR1 and CDR2 from the germline V gene are MNHEY and SVGAGI. The CDR3 loop reads CASTDRVAPNTEAFF. CDR3 sequence (DNA): TGTGCCAGCACCGACAGGGTTGCTCCAAACACTGAAGCTTTCTTT.

This clone was recorded a few times. V gene TRBV4-1 combines with J gene TRBJ1-1; 8 nucleotides align to TRBD1. The CDR3 runs 16 residues. The germline CDR1 and CDR2 sequences are MGHRA and YSYEKL. Losses at the gene ends were 1 base for V and 5 bases for J; bases not matched to a gene: 9. CDR3 loop: CASSQGQGAGETEAFF. The CDR3 coding sequence is TGCGCCAGCAGCCAAGGGCAGGGGGCCGGAGAAACTGAAGCTTTCTTT.

This chain connects TRBV6-5 to TRBJ1-1, with 7 bases fitting TRBD1. Germline assignment: CDR1 MNHEY and CDR2 SVGAGI. Trimming cost V 0 bases and J 0 bases; bases outside gene matches: 1. The CDR3 length is 15 residues. CDR3 amino acids: CASSYSGQLNTEAFF. For the CDR3, the DNA is TGTGCCAGCAGTTACTCGGGACAGTTGAACACTGAAGCTTTCTTT.

This rearrangement joins TRBV6-1 to TRBJ2-1, with D perhaps TRBD2 (5 bases). From germline, CDR1 is MNHNS and CDR2 SASEGT. Trimming stripped 2 bases from V and 15 bases from J, with 20 bases between. CDR3 length: 14 residues. CDR3 region: CASSEQASSGRAFF. In nucleotides, the CDR3 is TGTGCCAGCAGTGAACAGGCAAGCAGCGGACGGGCGTTCTTC.

The gene calls are TRBV5-1 and TRBJ2-1; 10 nucleotides align to TRBD2. This CDR3 comprises 16 residues. Germline-derived CDR1 and CDR2 are SGHRS and YFSETQ. V lost 0 bases and J lost 7; bases outside the gene matches: 7. CDR3 amino acids: CASSLAASGRGNEQFF. Here the CDR3 DNA reads TGCGCCAGCAGCTTGGCGGCTAGCGGGAGAGGAAATGAGCAGTTCTTC.

The V call is TRBV27, the J call TRBJ2-5; D is perhaps TRBD2 (6 bases). Germline V CDR1 and CDR2: MNHEY, SMNVEV (reference sequence). V shed 3 bases and J shed 5 bases, with 19 bases lying between them. The CDR3 runs to 16 residues. The CDR3 DNA follows: TGTGCCAGCAGTTTCACCTCCGGGAGAACTGGGGAGACCCAGTACTTC. It is translated as CASSFTSGRTGETQYF.

The chain recombines TRBV7-2 with TRBJ1-1; D unresolved. The CDR3 consists of 15 residues. V lost 1 base and J 0 bases, leaving 9 bases between the germline ends. Germline CDR1 SGHTA, CDR2 FQGNSA. In DNA, the CDR3 is TGTGCCAGCAGCTTAGATGCGGCAGTGAACACTGAAGCTTTCTTT. This gives the protein CASSLDAAVNTEAFF.

The chain recombines TRBV18 with TRBJ1-3; 8 bases are a match to TRBD1. The CDR3 covers 17 residues. Germline CDR1 and CDR2: KGHSH and LQKENI. The trim removed 2 bases at V and 4 bases at J, leaving 10 bases unmatched. CDR3 in DNA: TGTGCCAGCTCACCAACTTCGGCGGACAGGGCCGGAAACACCATATATTTT. It translates to CASSPTSADRAGNTIYF.

V is TRBV19 and J is TRBJ1-3; TRBD1 might be the D (6 bases). The CDR3 runs to 14 residues. CDR1 and CDR2 (germline): LNHDA, SQIVND (reference sequence). Trimming cost V 8 bases and J 7 bases, with 18 bases left between them. CDR3 nucleotides: TGTGCCAGTCGACAGGACAAGGGGGAGAACACCATATATTTT. This translates into CASRQDKGENTIYF. Based on the CDR3 plus reference TRBV19 and TRBJ1-3, the full variable domain is DGGITQSPKYLFRKEGQNVTLSCEQNLNHDAMYWYRQDPGQGLRLIYYSQIVNDFQKGDIAEGYSVSREKKESFPLTVTSAQKNPTAFYLCASRQDKGENTIYFGEGSWLTVV.

Here the CDR3 reads CASSREFAYNEQFF. CDR3 DNA sequence: TGTGCCAGCAGCCGGGAGTTCGCCTACAATGAGCAGTTCTTC. The chain combines TRBV11-2 with TRBJ2-1; a weak D match, TRBD2 (6 bases). CDR1 is SGHAT and CDR2 is FQNNGV in the germline V gene. The CDR3 is 14 amino acids. Trimming took off 5 bases at V and 2 bases at J, with 10 bases between the two ends.

This sequence joins TRBV6-1 and TRBJ2-2; D gene uncertain. Germline CDR1 reads MNHNS; CDR2 reads SASEGT. V dropped 2 bases and J dropped 1 base, with 8 bases sitting between them. The CDR3 covers 15 residues. The CDR3 nucleotides read TGTGCCAGCAGTGAAATCGGGTGGAACACCGGGGAGCTGTTTTTT. Translating gives CASSEIGWNTGELFF.